The 20 T cell receptor beta chains in this list originate from one sample, sequenced in a study of Graves' ophthalmopathy and Graves' hyperthyroidism. RNA transcripts provided the template for amplifying TCR beta CDR3 regions. HTBI-primed RT-PCR formed the first round, and a multiplex PCR formed the second. TCRdb independently ran MiXCR on the multiplex PCR reads; one entry per CDR3 protein. The sample shows 400,000 to 500,000 distinct CDR3 sequences, more than 20% of them seen only once. Source material: peripheral blood. Source of these receptors: a woman in her late teens or twenties with stable Graves' hyperthyroidism.

The V gene is TRBV19, the J gene TRBJ2-2; tentative D call: TRBD2 (5 bases). The V end lost 5 bases, the J end lost 3 bases, and 10 bases lay between the germline ends. The CDR3 totals 14 residues. The germline CDR1 and CDR2 sequences are LNHDA and SQIVND (reference sequence). The CDR3 nucleotides are TGTGCCAGTAGTGTTCAACTAGACACCGGGGAGCTGTTTTTT. This translates into CASSVQLDTGELFF.

This clonotype was observed a handful of times. CDR3 residues: CSASEMARVLAGVRRQETQYF. DNA for the CDR3: TGCAGTGCTTCGGAGATGGCCAGGGTTCTAGCGGGAGTAAGGCGCCAAGAGACCCAGTACTTC. The chain employs TRBV20-1 and TRBJ2-5; 10 positions agree with TRBD2. From germline, CDR1 is DFQATT and CDR2 SNEGSKA (reference sequence). Trimming took 5 bases from V and 1 from J; bases not matched to a gene: 25. CDR3 length equals 21 residues.

The sample holds a few counts of this clonotype. A much larger clone lies a single base off, so this may be a read error. V and J are TRBV20-1 and TRBJ2-5; D might be TRBD2 (5 bases). Germline V CDR1 and CDR2: DFQATT, SNEGSKA (reference sequence). The CDR3 consists of 14 residues. CDR3 DNA: TGCAGTGCTAGAGAGACACTCGGAGGAGAGACCAAGTACTTC. Translating gives CSARETLGGETKYF.

The gene calls are TRBV12-3 or TRBV12-4 and TRBJ2-7; D may be TRBD1 or TRBD2 (7 bases each). CDR3 length equals 14 residues. The V end was cut by 6 bases, the J end by 3 bases, with 15 bases between. Here the CDR3 reads CASSVTGEGYEQYF. Written as DNA, the CDR3 is TGTGCCAGCAGCGTAACAGGGGAGGGCTACGAGCAGTACTTC.

This clonotype was detected many times. The V gene is TRBV20-1, the J gene TRBJ2-7, with D perhaps matching TRBD2 (5 bases). This CDR3 is built from 14 residues. Germline loops: CDR1 DFQATT, CDR2 SNEGSKA (reference sequence). V gave up 6 bases and J gave up 1 base, with 16 bases separating them. CDR3 nucleotide sequence: TGCAGTGCGCGCCCGACCTGGGAGTCCTACGAGCAGTACTTC. Its translation: CSARPTWESYEQYF.

The chain carries TRBV20-1 and TRBJ2-7; 8 bases fit TRBD1. The CDR3 runs 13 residues. Per germline, CDR1 DFQATT and CDR2 SNEGSKA (reference sequence). V lost 6 bases and J lost 5; bases outside the gene matches: 9. The CDR3 loop reads CSARGLAIHEQYF. DNA of the CDR3: TGCAGTGCCAGGGGGCTAGCGATCCACGAGCAGTACTTC.

At least ten counts were recorded for this clonotype. This chain joins TRBV7-9 and TRBJ2-5, with D hard to call. Trimming took off 1 base at V and 0 bases at J, with 6 bases between the two ends. Per germline, CDR1 SEHNR and CDR2 FQNEAQ (reference sequence). CDR3 length: 14 residues. The CDR3 sequence: CASSLDAYQETQYF. In DNA, the CDR3 is TGTGCCAGCAGCTTAGACGCGTACCAAGAGACCCAGTACTTC.

This clonotype occurred many times. V usage is TRBV12-3 or TRBV12-4 and J usage is TRBJ2-2, with D uncertain. CDR3 size: 11 residues. Deletions cut 7 bases from V and 5 bases from J, with 5 bases between. DNA for the CDR3: TGTGCCAGCATCCTTACCGGGGAGCTGTTTTTT. Amino acids: CASILTGELFF.

This clonotype appeared many times. The chain links TRBV25-1 to TRBJ1-1; D uncertain. This CDR3 contains 15 residues. V was pared by 4 bases and J by 11 bases, with 23 bases between. The germline V gene encodes CDR1 MGHDK and CDR2 SYGVNS. The CDR3 sequence: CASSGTPLNGVWAFF. CDR3 nucleotide sequence: TGTGCCAGCAGTGGTACCCCCTTGAATGGGGTGTGGGCTTTCTTT.

This clonotype was picked up many times. CDR3 loop: CASSYLQGVGGEQYF. As DNA, the CDR3 is TGTGCCAGCAGTTACCTACAGGGGGTGGGGGGCGAGCAGTACTTC. The chain carries TRBV6-5 and TRBJ2-7; 8 bases match TRBD1. Losses at the gene ends were 2 bases for V and 6 bases for J; bases not matched to a gene: 9. Looked up from germline, CDR1 is MNHEY and CDR2 is SVGAGI. The CDR3 is 15 residues long.

This clonotype was picked up many times. V is TRBV20-1 and J is TRBJ1-3; TRBD1 aligns across 8 bases. Germline trimming cut 2 bases from V and 4 bases from J; bases unmatched to any gene: 4. Germline CDR1 and CDR2: DFQATT and SNEGSKA (reference sequence). CDR3 size: 14 residues. The CDR3 DNA follows: TGCAGTGCTAGATCAGGGGGCTCGGGAAACACCATATATTTT. Translating gives CSARSGGSGNTIYF.

The chain uses TRBV6-1 and TRBJ2-7, with D hard to call. This CDR3 region has 13 residues. Per the germline V gene, CDR1 is MNHNS and CDR2 is SASEGT. Trimming took 5 bases from V and 5 from J, leaving 13 bases between them. CDR3 nucleotide sequence: TGTGCCAGCAGTCGTACAAGGAACCACGAGCAGTACTTC. It specifies CASSRTRNHEQYF.

This clonotype was detected ten times or more. The chain carries TRBV4-1 and TRBJ1-2; D gene unclear. V was cut by 0 bases and J by 8 bases, with 13 bases left in between. The germline gives CDR1 MGHRA, CDR2 YSYEKL. The CDR3 length is 14 residues. The CDR3 is CASSQDSSFGGYTF. The DNA for the CDR3 is TGCGCCAGCAGCCAAGATAGTTCTTTCGGGGGCTACACCTTC.

This clonotype was seen repeatedly, ten times or more. The genes are TRBV28 and TRBJ2-7; 13 nucleotides line up with TRBD2. Per germline, CDR1 MDHEN and CDR2 SYDVKM. V was clipped by 2 bases and J by 0 bases; unmatched bases: 7. The CDR3 is 18 residues long. Here the CDR3 DNA reads TGTGCCAGCAGTTTAACCCTGGGACTAGCGGGAAGCTCCTACGAGCAGTACTTC. Protein sequence: CASSLTLGLAGSSYEQYF.

This clonotype was counted ten times or more. The J gene is TRBJ1-6, the V gene TRBV7-9; possible D gene TRBD1, 6 bases. Germline assignment: CDR1 SEHNR and CDR2 FQNEAQ (reference sequence). This CDR3 is built from 17 residues. V was pared by 3 bases and J by 7 bases, with 19 bases between. CDR3: CASSFSARDTLNSPLHF. The DNA for the CDR3 is TGTGCCAGCAGCTTTTCGGCCCGGGACACGCTAAATTCACCCCTCCACTTT.

V is TRBV28 and J is TRBJ2-2; tentatively, D is TRBD1 or TRBD2 (6 bases each). This CDR3 region has 15 residues. Trimming removed 5 bases at V and 5 bases at J, with 15 bases between. Germline assignment: CDR1 MDHEN and CDR2 SYDVKM. The CDR3, as DNA: TGTGCCAGCAGTCCGAGGGGGGTTGGTACCGGGGAGCTGTTTTTT. Amino acids: CASSPRGVGTGELFF.

This clonotype has ten or more counts. The chain carries TRBV6-2 or TRBV6-3 and TRBJ1-3; the match to TRBD1 covers 8 bases. This CDR3 is built from 19 residues. J was trimmed by 0 bases and V by 0 bases; bases with no gene match: 10. CDR1 is MNHEY, CDR2 SVGEGT, per germline. Here the CDR3 DNA reads TGTGCCAGCAGTTACTCGGCAGGGGGCCCATTGAGCTCTGGAAACACCATATATTTT. Translation gives CASSYSAGGPLSSGNTIYF.

This clonotype was counted ten times or more. The V call is TRBV6-1, the J call TRBJ2-7; D unclear. Trimming left V 6 bases short and J 2 bases short, with 17 bases between. Germline V CDR1 and CDR2: MNHNS, SASEGT. The CDR3 runs to 15 residues. The CDR3 region has the DNA TGTGCCAGCAGCTCAACCCCCGGACGCACCTACGAGCAGTACTTC. It yields the protein CASSSTPGRTYEQYF.

This clonotype has a count of ten or more. V is TRBV7-3 and J is TRBJ2-7; TRBD1 might be the D (5 bases). This CDR3 has 19 amino acids. Germline V gene sequence: CDR1 SGHTA, CDR2 FQGTGA. V lost 0 bases, J lost 0 bases, and 21 bases lay in between. CDR3 coding DNA: TGTGCCAGCAGCTTAACCGCCCGAAGTAGACAGATCCCCTCCTACGAGCAGTACTTC. Translation gives CASSLTARSRQIPSYEQYF.

Many counts were recorded for this clonotype. The chain recombines TRBV5-1 with TRBJ2-7, with TRBD1 identical over 8 bases. This CDR3 has 15 amino acids. Germline-derived CDR1 and CDR2 are SGHRS and YFSETQ. V shed 5 bases, J shed 3 bases, and the junction held 10 bases outside the gene matches. CDR3 coding DNA: TGCGCCAGCAGGGAAGACAGGGGACCCATCTACGAGCAGTACTTC. Translation gives CASREDRGPIYEQYF.